This TCR beta chain was obtained from a study of OX40 agonist ivuxolimab in advanced cancers. Study information: Dose-escalation patients had hepatocellular carcinoma, melanoma, renal cell or head and neck cancer.

CDR1 is MDHEN, CDR2 SYDVKM, per germline. Trimming took 2 bases from V and 5 from J; bases not matched to a gene: 14. This CDR3 is built from 17 residues. The data were produced by immunoSEQ multiplex PCR, yet TCRdb's version contains in-frame clones alone and is incomplete. The sample holds about 46,000 clones, 87% seen once. The sequence was collected from an adult with an advanced solid tumor such as melanoma, head and neck, liver or kidney cancer. The rearrangement joins TRBV28 to TRBJ2-5, with 7 bases matching TRBD2. The specimen was CD4+ or CD8+ T cells sorted from blood, collected in a trial of the OX40 agonist ivuxolimab. This CDR3 reads CASSLIVERGKKETQYF. Written as DNA, the CDR3 is TGTGCCAGCAGTTTAATAGTGGAGCGGGGTAAAAAGGAGACCCAGTACTTC. The variable domain in full, with the rest retrieved from reference TRBV28 and TRBJ2-5, is DVKVTQSSRYLVKRTGEKVFLECVQDMDHENMFWYRQDPGLGLRLIYFSYDVKMKEKGDIPEGYSVSREKKERFSLILESASTNQTSMYLCASSLIVERGKKETQYFGPGTRLLVL.